This entry lists 17 T cell receptor beta chains sequenced from one sample in a study of T cell repertoires in aging, cancer and after chemotherapy. A mixed TRB-A/B primer pool amplified rearranged TRB by multiplex touch-down PCR. TCRdb re-analysed the multiplex PCR reads in MiXCR, keeping a single row per CDR3 protein. This table holds 2,000 to 2,500 distinct CDR3 sequences, approximately 24% found once. Amplification of TCR beta used genomic DNA extracted from peripheral blood. Sequencing was carried out using blood. These receptors all stem from a human donor with a solid tumor.

Here the CDR3 DNA reads TGTGCCAGCAGCTCGGACGCGAACACCGGGGAGCTGTTTTTT. It is translated as CASSSDANTGELFF. The V gene is TRBV7-9, the J gene TRBJ2-2; D not resolved. With 4 bases removed from V and 0 bases from J, the gap between germline ends came to 6 bases. This CDR3 contains 14 residues. Looked up from germline, CDR1 is SEHNR and CDR2 is FQNEAQ (reference sequence).

This chain connects TRBV6-1 to TRBJ2-5; D gene uncertain. The ends were cut back, 6 bases at V and 3 bases at J, with 8 bases in the middle. Germline loops: CDR1 MNHNS, CDR2 SASEGT. The CDR3 has 12 residues. For the CDR3, the DNA is TGTGCCAGCAGGCAGGCTAAAGAGACCCAGTACTTC. As protein: CASRQAKETQYF.

The gene calls are TRBV19 and TRBJ2-1, with 7 bases fitting TRBD2. The trim removed 5 bases at V and 7 bases at J, leaving 8 bases unmatched. From germline, CDR1 is LNHDA and CDR2 SQIVND (reference sequence). The CDR3 has 14 amino acids. Written as DNA, the CDR3 is TGTGCCAGTAGTGCGAGCGGGGAAATTAATGAGCAGTTCTTC. As protein: CASSASGEINEQFF.

The chain carries TRBV7-2 and TRBJ2-7; D ambiguous. V was clipped by 5 bases and J by 3 bases, with 8 bases between them. The germline gives CDR1 SGHTA, CDR2 FQGNSA. This CDR3 contains 12 residues. CDR3 sequence: CASSRYSYEQYF. The CDR3 DNA sequence: TGTGCCAGCAGCAGATACAGCTACGAGCAGTACTTC.

This clonotype was seen more than once but under ten times. The chain couples TRBV7-2 to TRBJ2-5; D gene uncertain. V dropped 2 bases and J dropped 3 bases, with 1 base sitting between them. The CDR3 loop spans 11 amino acids. Germline CDR1 reads SGHTA; CDR2 reads FQGNSA. This chain's CDR3 is CASSLKETQYF. CDR3 bases: TGTGCCAGCAGCTTAAAAGAGACCCAGTACTTC.

J is TRBJ2-3 and V is TRBV4-3, with no clear D. From germline, CDR1 is LGHNA and CDR2 YSLEER. The CDR3 spans 13 residues. Trimming left V 4 bases short and J 2 bases short, with 7 bases between. The CDR3 spells CASSRGLTDTQYF. The CDR3 region has the DNA TGCGCCAGCAGCCGAGGTCTCACAGATACGCAGTATTTT.

By frequency in the sample, this clonotype is large (0.1 to 1%). The chain couples TRBV27 to TRBJ1-6; TRBD1 agrees at 7 bases. The germline V gene has CDR1 MNHEY and CDR2 SMNVEV (reference sequence). The CDR3 sequence is 13 residues long. V shed 6 bases and J 10 bases; nucleotides not matched to a gene: 6. The CDR3 coding sequence is TGTGCCAGCAGCCGACAGGGCTTCTCACCCCTCCACTTT. Translating it yields CASSRQGFSPLHF.

CDR3 nucleotides: TGCAGTGCTACTCCGGGACAGAGTAGGGAGACCCAGTACTTC. It codes for CSATPGQSRETQYF. The chain uses TRBV20-1 and TRBJ2-5; 7 bases map to TRBD1. Germline-derived CDR1 and CDR2 are DFQATT and SNEGSKA (reference sequence). V shed 4 bases, J shed 5 bases, and the junction held 10 bases outside the gene matches. The CDR3 totals 14 residues.

Here the CDR3 DNA reads TGCGCCAGCAGCTTGGACGGGGGGCGAGGCTACACCTTC. Protein product: CASSLDGGRGYTF. This rearrangement joins TRBV5-1 to TRBJ1-2, with D perhaps TRBD1 (6 bases). The CDR3 spans 13 residues. The ends were cut back, 0 bases at V and 8 bases at J, with 11 bases in the middle. The germline gives CDR1 SGHRS, CDR2 YFSETQ.

J is TRBJ2-4 and V is TRBV5-1; D is undetermined. Germline V CDR1 and CDR2: SGHRS, YFSETQ. V was pared by 2 bases and J by 2 bases, with 14 bases between. This CDR3 spans 16 amino acids. The CDR3 region is CASSFDSERTKNIQYF. The CDR3 DNA is TGCGCCAGCAGCTTTGACTCGGAGAGGACCAAAAACATTCAGTACTTC.

The CDR3 spells CASSLRHSSPLHF. The CDR3 coding sequence is TGTGCCAGCAGCTTGAGACATTCTTCACCCCTCCACTTT. The chain has TRBV5-5 and TRBJ1-6, with D hard to call. The CDR3 spans 13 residues. Trimming left V 1 base short and J 9 bases short, with 8 bases between. Germline CDR1 and CDR2: SGHKS and YYEKEE (reference sequence).

This clonotype is large. V and J are TRBV6-1 and TRBJ2-7; D is unclear. The CDR3 extends over 12 amino acids. Germline-derived CDR1 and CDR2 are MNHNS and SASEGT. V lost 0 bases and J 3 bases, leaving 3 bases between the germline ends. CDR3 nucleotide sequence: TGTGCCAGCAGTGAAGCGGGCTACGAGCAGTACTTC. This gives the protein CASSEAGYEQYF.

By its share, this clonotype is medium-sized (0.01 to 0.1%). This chain connects TRBV20-1 to TRBJ2-7, with D perhaps being TRBD1 or TRBD2 (5 bases each). V was trimmed by 2 bases and J by 4 bases, leaving 12 bases between them. CDR1 is DFQATT, CDR2 SNEGSKA, per germline (reference sequence). The CDR3 consists of 13 residues. The CDR3, as DNA: TGCAGTGCTAGAAGGGCCAGGGAGTACGAGCAGTACTTC. Its protein product is CSARRAREYEQYF.

Judged by abundance, this clonotype is medium-sized. J is TRBJ1-1 and V is TRBV7-2, with D perhaps TRBD1 (5 bases). The CDR3 has 13 amino acids. V shed 6 bases and J shed 6 bases, with 14 bases lying between them. CDR1 is SGHTA, CDR2 FQGNSA, per germline. CDR3 in amino acids: CASRPGWGAEAFF. In nucleotides, the CDR3 is TGTGCCAGCAGACCAGGGTGGGGGGCTGAAGCTTTCTTT.

This clonotype has only a few counts. The rearrangement joins TRBV6-2 or TRBV6-3 to TRBJ1-5; 8 nucleotides align to TRBD1. The germline V gene encodes CDR1 MNHEY and CDR2 SVGEGT. The ends lost 8 bases at V and 6 bases at J; junction bases unmatched: 3. The CDR3 contains 12 residues. CDR3 in amino acids: CASQGASQPQHF. Written as DNA, the CDR3 is TGTGCCAGCCAGGGGGCGAGTCAGCCCCAGCATTTT.

This clonotype has more than one count but fewer than ten. The CDR3, as DNA: TGCAGTGCTAGAGCCGGGACAGGGTTTGAAAAACTGTTTTTT. Protein sequence: CSARAGTGFEKLFF. The chain employs TRBV20-1 and TRBJ1-4; 9 bases agree with TRBD1. V lost 1 base to trimming and J lost 7 bases; unmatched junction nucleotides: 4. The CDR3 is 14 residues long. Germline V gene sequence: CDR1 DFQATT, CDR2 SNEGSKA (reference sequence).

This clonotype is labeled large. The gene calls are TRBV20-1 and TRBJ2-7; 9 bases are a match to TRBD1. This CDR3 has 13 amino acids. The germline V gene has CDR1 DFQATT and CDR2 SNEGSKA (reference sequence). With V trimmed by 6 bases and J by 4 bases, 7 bases remained unmatched. The CDR3: CSAPTGGFYEQYF. Written as DNA, the CDR3 is TGCAGTGCCCCGACAGGGGGGTTTTACGAGCAGTACTTC.